This T cell receptor beta chain derives from a study of blood T cell repertoires in COVID-19. Using immunoSEQ multiplex PCR, the repertoire was profiled, and TCRdb retains in-frame clones only, with some absent. The sample has about 180,000 clones, approximately 89% seen once; the top ten hold 3.5% to 4.5%. Germline loops: CDR1 SGHRS, CDR2 YFSETQ. The CDR3 spans 14 residues. Germline trimming cut 4 bases from V and 6 bases from J; bases unmatched to any gene: 6. The specimen was peripheral blood. J is TRBJ2-3 and V is TRBV5-1; TRBD1 matches 9 bases. The clonotype comes from a woman under 40 with acute or convalescent COVID-19. CDR3 in amino acids: CASSLGQGMDTQYF. CDR3 bases: TGCGCCAGCAGCCTAGGACAGGGGATGGATACGCAGTATTTT.